The 18 T cell receptor beta chains given below trace back to one sample, sequenced in a study of CD8 T cells in Susac syndrome. Given that CD62L sheds upon thawing, staining for CD27 and CD45RA defined the memory subsets used for TEMRA sorting. After extraction with the RNeasy kit, about 0.5 to 1 ug of the RNA was reverse transcribed using random hexamers. One entry per CDR3 protein, called by TCRdb with MiXCR from the immunoSEQ multiplex PCR reads. This sample has more than 1,300 distinct CDR3 sequences, with under 80% found just once. The sample consisted of CD8+ TEMRA cells from PBMCs. Subset noted: FACS-sorted terminally differentiated effector memory CD8+ T cells re-expressing CD45RA (CD8+ TEMRA). The receptors here all came from a human donor with Susac syndrome.

The genes are TRBV2 and TRBJ1-5; D remains ambiguous. Trimming removed 3 bases from V and 0 bases from J, with 18 bases in between. Germline V gene lookup returns CDR1 SNHLY and CDR2 FYNNEI. CDR3 length: 18 amino acids. DNA of the CDR3: TGTGCCAGCAGTGATGACCCCTTTCTGGAGGTTAGCAATCAGCCCCAGCATTTT. This codes for CASSDDPFLEVSNQPQHF.

The rearrangement links TRBV7-9 to TRBJ2-5, with TRBD2 matching over 7 bases. The trim removed 1 base at V and 3 bases at J, leaving 8 bases unmatched. CDR3 length: 16 amino acids. Per the germline V gene, CDR1 is SEHNR and CDR2 is FQNEAQ (reference sequence). The CDR3 DNA is TGTGCCAGCAGCTTAGAGGGGCGGGGAGGGAAAGAGACCCAGTACTTC. Translation: CASSLEGRGGKETQYF.

J is TRBJ2-6 and V is TRBV7-9; either TRBD1 or TRBD2 may supply D (5 bases each). The CDR3 contains 19 residues. The germline V gene encodes CDR1 SEHNR and CDR2 FQNEAQ (reference sequence). Deletions cut 3 bases from V and 3 bases from J, with 21 bases between. The CDR3 loop is CASSFEGRDSLFGANVLTF. CDR3 sequence (DNA): TGTGCCAGCAGCTTTGAGGGCAGGGATTCCCTCTTTGGGGCCAACGTCCTGACTTTC.

This clonotype was counted once. The V and J genes are TRBV9 and TRBJ2-7; no clear D gene. The DNA matches TRBJ2-1 better at its end, which makes the J call doubtful. Germline V lookup: CDR1 SGDLS, CDR2 YYNGEE. This CDR3 is 13 amino acids long. CDR3: CASCPCVSYEQFF. The CDR3 bases are TGTGCCAGCTGCCCGTGCGTCTCCTACGAGCAGTTCTTC.

This clonotype showed up just a few times. The chain employs TRBV6-1 and TRBJ2-5; TRBD1 might be the D (6 bases). V was pared by 6 bases and J by 2 bases, with 19 bases between. The CDR3 extends over 16 amino acids. The germline V gene has CDR1 MNHNS and CDR2 SASEGT. The CDR3 region is CASRPPQTGNQETQYF. The CDR3 region has the DNA TGTGCCAGCAGACCTCCTCAGACAGGAAATCAAGAGACCCAGTACTTC.

The gene calls are TRBV12-3 or TRBV12-4 and TRBJ2-2, with D unresolved. The CDR3 has 12 amino acids. Trimming left V 5 bases short and J 17 bases short, with 18 bases between. The CDR3 DNA sequence: TGTGCCAGCAGTAAGAACACCGTGGATCTTTTTTTT. Protein product: CASSKNTVDLFF.

CDR3 in DNA: TGCGCCAGCAGCTTGGATGCCGGGACTTCTAAAGGTAATGAGCAGTTCTTC. Its translation is CASSLDAGTSKGNEQFF. V usage is TRBV5-1 and J usage is TRBJ2-1, with D maybe TRBD2 (6 bases). Trimming removed 0 bases at V and 7 bases at J, with 20 bases between. The CDR3 is 17 residues long. Germline V gives CDR1 SGHRS, CDR2 YFSETQ.

J is TRBJ2-1 and V is TRBV9, with no clear D. Trimming pared 0 bases from V and 1 base from J, leaving 11 bases between. Germline lookup yields CDR1 SGDLS and CDR2 YYNGEE. The CDR3 runs 16 residues. CDR3 amino acids: CASSVDHELSYNEQFF. In nucleotides, the CDR3 is TGTGCCAGCAGCGTAGATCATGAACTTTCCTACAATGAGCAGTTCTTC.

Comment on this clonotype: One end of the junction fails to match germline, which may point to a read error. The chain uses TRBV11-2 and TRBJ1-1; D is uncertain. CDR3 size: 15 residues. The germline V gene encodes CDR1 SGHAT and CDR2 FQNNGV. The CDR3 loop is CASSPVVPSEPEAFF. CDR3 sequence (DNA): TGTGCCAGTAGTCCTGTCGTGCCTTCGGAGCCTGAAGCGTTCTTT.

The J gene is TRBJ2-7, the V gene TRBV6-1, with 7 bases matching TRBD1. Germline values: CDR1 MNHNS, CDR2 SASEGT. V shed 2 bases and J 6 bases; nucleotides not matched to a gene: 7. The CDR3 consists of 14 residues. CDR3 DNA sequence: TGTGCCAGCAGTGAATGGACAGGATCTAGCGAGCAGTACTTC. Translating gives CASSEWTGSSEQYF.

This clonotype appeared a few times. Its ends do not fully match the called genes, so a read error is possible. This chain joins TRBV7-9 and TRBJ2-6, with 7 bases identical to TRBD2. This CDR3 comprises 19 residues. Germline CDR1 SEHNR, CDR2 FQNEAQ (reference sequence). DNA for the CDR3: TGTGCCATCAGCTTAGCGGGCAGGGATTCCCACTTTGGGGCCAACGTCCTGACTTTC. Its translation is CAISLAGRDSHFGANVLTF. Full variable domain (missing parts from reference TRBV7-9 and TRBJ2-6): DTGVSQNPRHKITKRGQNVTFRCDPISEHNRLYWYRQTLGQGPEFLTYFQNEAQLEKSRLLSDRFSAERPKGSFSTLEIQRTEQGDSAMYLCAISLAGRDSHFGANVLTFGAGSRLTVL.

The chain carries TRBV6-5 and TRBJ2-5, with 7 bases aligning to TRBD2. Unmatched junction bases numbered 10, after V lost 2 bases and J lost 4 bases. The CDR3 length is 16 residues. Germline V lookup: CDR1 MNHEY, CDR2 SVGAGI. The CDR3 DNA reads TGTGCCAGCAGTTACACACCAGCGGGGTTGGGAGAGACCCAGTACTTC. Translation: CASSYTPAGLGETQYF.

The CDR3 region is CASSLFLGGPRKFSPLHF. The DNA of the CDR3 is TGTGCCAGCAGCTTATTTCTCGGGGGGCCGCGAAAATTTTCACCCCTCCACTTT. The V and J genes are TRBV7-6 and TRBJ1-6; TRBD1 is a possible D gene (6 bases). The CDR3 has 18 amino acids. V was shortened by 2 bases and J by 9 bases, with 23 bases between the two germline ends. CDR1 SGHVS and CDR2 FNYEAQ come from the germline V gene.

This clonotype was recorded only once. The chain recombines TRBV9 with TRBJ2-5; 9 bases agree with TRBD2. V dropped 3 bases and J dropped 4; count of bases not matched to a gene: 7. The CDR3 extends over 15 amino acids. Germline lookup yields CDR1 SGDLS and CDR2 YYNGEE. The CDR3 protein is CASSARGGVPETQYF. The CDR3 nucleotides are TGTGCCAGCAGCGCCCGCGGGGGGGTCCCAGAGACCCAGTACTTC.

The chain couples TRBV6-1 to TRBJ2-1; TRBD2 aligns across 13 bases. The junction had 4 bases not matched to a gene; V was cut back by 6 bases and J by 8 bases. CDR3 size: 14 residues. Germline V gives CDR1 MNHNS, CDR2 SASEGT. CDR3 in DNA: TGTGCCAGCAGACTAGCGGGGGGGTTCGATGAGCAGTTCTTC. This gives the protein CASRLAGGFDEQFF.

By sample fraction, this clonotype is large (0.1 to 1%). The CDR3 bases are TGTGCCAGCAGCGTAGTGGGAGTGTCCTACAATGAGCAGTTCTTC. This encodes CASSVVGVSYNEQFF. The rearrangement uses TRBV9 and TRBJ2-1, with a weak D call TRBD2 (5 bases). Germline CDR1 and CDR2: SGDLS and YYNGEE. Trimming removed 0 bases from V and 1 base from J, with 8 bases in between. The length of the CDR3 is 15 residues.

The V and J genes are TRBV7-3 and TRBJ2-1; unclear D gene. Germline loops: CDR1 SGHTA, CDR2 FQGTGA. This CDR3 is built from 16 residues. Deletions cut 7 bases from V and 5 bases from J, with 21 bases between. CDR3: CASNPPDRTYNNEQFF. CDR3 DNA: TGTGCCAGCAACCCTCCGGACCGAACCTACAACAATGAGCAGTTCTTC.

The chain recombines TRBV20-1 with TRBJ2-7, with a possible D match to TRBD2 (7 bases). Germline V CDR1 and CDR2: DFQATT, SNEGSKA (reference sequence). V was trimmed by 0 bases and J by 6 bases, leaving 12 bases between them. The CDR3 extends over 13 amino acids. This CDR3 reads CSARDAGAPEQYF. In DNA, the CDR3 is TGCAGTGCTAGAGACGCGGGGGCCCCCGAGCAGTACTTC.